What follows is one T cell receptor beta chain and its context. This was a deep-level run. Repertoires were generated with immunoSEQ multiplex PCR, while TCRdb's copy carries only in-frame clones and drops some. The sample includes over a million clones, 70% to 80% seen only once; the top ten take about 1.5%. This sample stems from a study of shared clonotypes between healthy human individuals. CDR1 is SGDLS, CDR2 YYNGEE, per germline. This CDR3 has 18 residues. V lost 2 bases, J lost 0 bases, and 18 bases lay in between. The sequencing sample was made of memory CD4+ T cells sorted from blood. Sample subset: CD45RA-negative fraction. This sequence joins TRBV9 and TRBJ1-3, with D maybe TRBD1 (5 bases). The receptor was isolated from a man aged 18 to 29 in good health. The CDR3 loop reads CASSVSETAFSSGNTIYF. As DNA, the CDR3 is TGTGCCAGCAGCGTTTCGGAGACAGCCTTTTCCTCTGGAAACACCATATATTTT.